The sample holds a few counts of the clone carrying this T cell receptor beta chain. This record belongs to a study of blood T cell repertoires in COVID-19. Study as a whole: The analysed material was cDNA or gDNA that came from T cells, B-cell-depleted T cells, or PBMCs.

In germline, CDR1 is MNHEY, CDR2 SMNVEV (reference sequence). The CDR3 length is 14 residues. The germline V and J ends were trimmed by 5 bases and 8 bases, with 18 bases remaining between them. Sequencing used immunoSEQ multiplex PCR; TCRdb keeps in-frame clones, though not all of them. In the table there are 55,000 to 90,000 clones, about 85% of which are singletons. The origin of this receptor is a man between 65 and 80 years old with active COVID-19. The V gene is TRBV27, the J gene TRBJ1-2, with a tentative D call TRBD1 (6 bases). Sequences were obtained from peripheral blood. The CDR3 nucleotides read TGTGCCAGCAGTCCCTGGGGGGGGCGAGAAGGCTACACCTTC. Its translation is CASSPWGGREGYTF.